The 16 T cell receptor beta chains listed next were all sequenced from one sample in a study of cytomegalovirus exposure and HLA in healthy donors. PCR was performed using 60 Vbeta and 13 Jbeta primers. The method was immunoSEQ multiplex PCR; TCRdb's version includes in-frame clones alone and lacks a portion of them. The sample consists of a few hundred thousand clones, approximately 70% of them appearing once. The sample was PBMCs. All receptors derive from a woman aged 30 to 39 in good health and CMV-seronegative.

This rearrangement joins TRBV10-3 to TRBJ2-4; TRBD2 aligns across 7 bases. Germline V gene data show CDR1 as ENHRY and CDR2 as SYGVKD. With 9 bases clipped from V and 5 bases from J, the junction kept 1 base outside the gene matches. The CDR3 is 11 residues long. The CDR3 loop is CAIRGENIQYF. The CDR3 DNA sequence: TGTGCCATTCGGGGGGAAAACATTCAGTACTTC.

This rearrangement joins TRBV30 to TRBJ1-2; TRBD1 matches at 8 bases. This CDR3 has 13 amino acids. V trimming: 5 bases; J trimming: 0 bases; junction bases outside the gene matches: 2. Germline V lookup: CDR1 GTSNPN, CDR2 SVGIG (reference sequence). The DNA of the CDR3 is TGTGCCTGGCTGGACAGGGCTAACTATGGCTACACCTTC. It translates to CAWLDRANYGYTF.

V and J are TRBV30 and TRBJ2-3; D gene uncertain. CDR1 and CDR2 from the germline V gene are GTSNPN and SVGIG (reference sequence). The germline V and J ends were trimmed by 5 bases and 2 bases, with 20 bases remaining between them. CDR3 length: 16 amino acids. CDR3 in amino acids: CAWDDFPAPHTDTQYF. Here the CDR3 DNA reads TGTGCCTGGGACGACTTTCCGGCCCCTCACACAGATACGCAGTATTTT.

The J gene is TRBJ2-5, the V gene TRBV4-2; 13 nucleotides match TRBD2. The J call is uncertain, as TRBJ2-7 better fits the DNA end. CDR1 is LGHNA, CDR2 YNFKEQ, per germline. CDR3 length equals 17 residues. The CDR3 sequence is CASSQGLAGQISYEQYF. The CDR3, as DNA: TGTGCCAGCAGCCAGGGACTAGCGGGACAAATATCCTACGAGCAGTACTTC.

The chain employs TRBV2 and TRBJ1-2; 7 bases are shared with TRBD1. Trimming took 9 bases from V and 2 from J; bases not matched to a gene: 3. CDR1 SNHLY and CDR2 FYNNEI come from the germline V gene. The CDR3 loop spans 12 amino acids. The CDR3 here is CASPTGNYGYTF. Here the CDR3 DNA reads TGTGCCAGTCCGACAGGGAACTATGGCTACACCTTC.

DNA of the CDR3: TGTGCCATCAGTGGGGGGGATGGCTACACCTTC. The encoded protein is CAISGGDGYTF. This chain joins TRBV10-3 and TRBJ1-2; maybe TRBD1 (5 bases). Germline CDR1 and CDR2: ENHRY and SYGVKD. The V end lost 4 bases, the J end lost 6 bases, and 6 bases lay between the germline ends. The length of the CDR3 is 11 residues.

The rearrangement links TRBV7-6 to TRBJ1-1; possible D gene TRBD1, 5 bases. The CDR3 is 15 residues long. The V end lost 4 bases, the J end lost 0 bases, and 12 bases lay between the germline ends. Germline V gene sequence: CDR1 SGHVS, CDR2 FNYEAQ. DNA for the CDR3: TGTGCCAGCAGCTATACGACAGATATGAACACTGAAGCTTTCTTT. Protein: CASSYTTDMNTEAFF.

This clone was seen a handful of times. The CDR3 nucleotides read TGTGCCAGCAGCCAAGCGCCAGGGAGGAGGGATGGCTACACCTTC. Its translation is CASSQAPGRRDGYTF. V gene TRBV14 combines with J gene TRBJ1-2; D is perhaps TRBD1 (5 bases). Trimming took off 1 base at V and 6 bases at J, with 15 bases between the two ends. The CDR3 contains 15 residues. Germline CDR1 and CDR2: SGHDN and FVKESK.

CDR3: CASSLAGGTTSYEQYF. The CDR3 coding sequence is TGTGCCAGCAGCTTAGCCGGGGGAACTACCTCCTACGAGCAGTACTTC. V and J are TRBV11-1 and TRBJ2-7; a possible D gene is TRBD2 (6 bases). Germline V gene sequence: CDR1 SGHAT, CDR2 FQDESV (reference sequence). Trimming stripped 0 bases from V and 0 bases from J, with 12 bases between. CDR3 size: 16 residues.

This clone was seen once. This chain links TRBV2 with TRBJ1-5; no clear D. The CDR3 extends over 13 amino acids. The germline V gene encodes CDR1 SNHLY and CDR2 FYNNEI. The germline V and J ends were trimmed by 4 bases and 7 bases, with 11 bases remaining between them. For the CDR3, the DNA is TGTGCCAGCAGTGTGGCAGTCCGCCAGCCCCAGCATTTT. It translates to CASSVAVRQPQHF. Based on the CDR3 plus reference TRBV2 and TRBJ1-5, the full variable domain is EPEVTQTPSHQVTQMGQEVILRCVPISNHLYFYWYRQILGQKVEFLVSFYNNEISEKSEIFDDQFSVERPDGSNFTLKIRSTKLEDSAMYFCASSVAVRQPQHFGDGTRLSIL.

The chain has TRBV7-2 and TRBJ1-4; D unresolved. The germline V and J ends were trimmed by 2 bases and 8 bases, with 9 bases remaining between them. Germline V gene data show CDR1 as SGHTA and CDR2 as FQGNSA. This CDR3 contains 13 residues. For the CDR3, the DNA is TGTGCCAGCAGCTTACCCCCAGGCGAAAAACTGTTTTTT. Protein sequence: CASSLPPGEKLFF.

The V and J genes are TRBV25-1 and TRBJ1-1; D is possibly TRBD1 (6 bases). The germline CDR1 and CDR2 sequences are MGHDK and SYGVNS. Trimming took 8 bases from V and 4 from J, leaving 20 bases between them. CDR3 length: 15 residues. The CDR3 protein is CASAGVTSRGTEAFF. The DNA for the CDR3 is TGTGCCAGCGCCGGGGTGACCTCCAGGGGCACTGAAGCTTTCTTT.

This chain connects TRBV23-1 to TRBJ1-5; no clear D. TRBV23-1 is designated an ORF whose function remains uncertain. The CDR3 length is 15 residues. Trimming took 2 bases from V and 7 from J, leaving 15 bases between them. CDR3 loop: CASSQLTDTNQPQHF. For the CDR3, the DNA is TGCGCCAGCAGTCAACTAACCGACACAAACCAGCCCCAGCATTTT.

The V gene is TRBV9, the J gene TRBJ2-5; the D gene is possibly TRBD1 (6 bases). V lost 0 bases, J lost 5 bases, and 11 bases lay in between. Per the germline V gene, CDR1 is SGDLS and CDR2 is YYNGEE. The CDR3 has 14 amino acids. The CDR3 sequence is CASSVEQGRETQYF. The CDR3 DNA reads as TGTGCCAGCAGCGTAGAACAGGGTAGGGAGACCCAGTACTTC.

The chain recombines TRBV6-5 with TRBJ2-1; D might be TRBD2 (5 bases). CDR1 and CDR2 from the germline V gene are MNHEY and SVGAGI. This CDR3 comprises 15 residues. The V end lost 6 bases, the J end lost 4 bases, and 16 bases lay between the germline ends. The CDR3 reads CASSPPGGPYNEQFF. The CDR3 nucleotides read TGTGCCAGCAGCCCCCCAGGAGGCCCTTACAATGAGCAGTTCTTC.

The V call is TRBV2, the J call TRBJ1-2; the match to TRBD1 covers 9 bases. V shed 11 bases and J 3 bases; nucleotides not matched to a gene: 10. CDR3 length equals 14 residues. The germline V gene encodes CDR1 SNHLY and CDR2 FYNNEI. CDR3 sequence reads: CASEGQGNDYGYTF. CDR3 coding DNA: TGTGCCTCCGAGGGACAGGGAAACGACTATGGCTACACCTTC.